Presented here are 16 T cell receptor beta chains from one specimen sequenced in a study of read filtering for tumor transcriptome and immune sequencing. From approximately 400 ng of RNA, a library with molecular barcoded alpha/delta and beta/gamma adaptors was made. Each CDR3 protein is one row after TCRdb ran MiXCR on the reads. The repertoire consists of around 35,000 distinct CDR3 sequences, with roughly an eighth occurring once and the leading ten covering around 37%. Sequencing input: a population of CD138-negative cells sorted from bone marrow. Every receptor here comes from a donor aged 40 or over with multiple myeloma.

As concerns this clonotype: The likely explanation is a read error, given a far larger clone one base away. The chain joins TRBV11-2 to TRBJ2-5; tentatively, D is TRBD2 (5 bases). The germline V gene has CDR1 SGHAT and CDR2 FQNNGV. CDR3 length equals 13 residues. CDR3 amino acids: CASSSGLQETRYF. The CDR3 DNA follows: TGTGCCAGCAGCTCTGGACTGCAAGAGACCCGGTACTTC.

This clonotype was recorded many times. CDR3 loop: CASRQTGEETQYF. DNA for the CDR3: TGTGCCAGCAGACAGACAGGGGAAGAGACCCAGTACTTC. The chain carries TRBV14 and TRBJ2-5; the match to TRBD1 covers 8 bases. This CDR3 has 13 amino acids. CDR1 is SGHDN, CDR2 FVKESK, per germline. V was clipped by 6 bases and J by 3 bases; unmatched bases: 3. The whole variable domain, remainder taken from reference TRBV14 and TRBJ2-5, is EAGVTQFPSHSVIEKGQTVTLRCDPISGHDNLYWYRRVMGKEIKFLLHFVKESKQDESGMPNNRFLAERTGGTYSTLKVQPAELEDSGVYFCASRQTGEETQYFGPGTRLLVL.

In its sample, this clonotype is large. The chain couples TRBV7-8 to TRBJ2-1; no reliable D call. Germline CDR1 reads SGHVS; CDR2 reads FQNEAQ. Trimming shortened V by 1 base and J by 10 bases, and 11 bases separated the two germline ends. The CDR3 length is 13 residues. This CDR3 reads CASSLGGLGEQFF. The CDR3 DNA is TGTGCCAGCAGCTTAGGGGGATTGGGCGAGCAGTTCTTC.

Many counts were recorded for this clonotype. V is TRBV29-1 and J is TRBJ2-7; the D is unclear. Deletions cut 8 bases from V and 2 bases from J, with 13 bases between. Germline V gene lookup returns CDR1 SQVTM and CDR2 ANQGSEA. This CDR3 is built from 12 residues. This CDR3 is CSFLSMTYEQYF. CDR3 sequence (DNA): TGCAGCTTTCTCTCTATGACCTACGAGCAGTACTTC.

With regard to this clonotype: Lacking the conserved final phenylalanine or tryptophan, this CDR3 likely reflects a read error. The J gene is TRBJ1-5, the V gene TRBV19; D gene unclear. This CDR3 comprises 15 residues. Germline CDR1 and CDR2: LNHDA and SQIVND (reference sequence). V was clipped by 4 bases and J by 0 bases, with 10 bases between them. CDR3 loop: CASSSYLDSNQPQHS. As DNA, the CDR3 is TGTGCCAGTAGTAGCTACTTGGATAGCAATCAGCCCCAGCATTCT.

The chain links TRBV15 to TRBJ2-1; D not certain. The CDR3 is 14 amino acids. Germline V gene lookup returns CDR1 LNHNV and CDR2 YYDKDF (reference sequence). Trimming left V 1 base short and J 8 bases short, with 12 bases between. CDR3 DNA sequence: TGTGCCACCAGCAGAGTTGGGTACGACGATGAGCAGTTCTTC. Translating it yields CATSRVGYDDEQFF.

Notes on this clonotype: A much larger clone is a single base away; this may be a read error. V usage is TRBV12-3 or TRBV12-4 and J usage is TRBJ1-3, with D perhaps matching TRBD1 (6 bases). The V gene lost 4 bases and the J gene lost 4 bases, with 17 bases spanning the gap. This CDR3 has 16 residues. CDR3 sequence: CASSSGQRLLGNTIYF. In DNA form, the CDR3 reads TGTGCCAGCAGTTCAGGACAGAGGCTCTTGGGAAACACCATATATTTT.

The table lists this clonotype with many counts. J is TRBJ2-7 and V is TRBV20-1; 7 bases map to TRBD2. There are 14 residues in the CDR3. CDR1 is DFQATT and CDR2 is SNEGSKA in the germline V gene (reference sequence). With V trimmed by 0 bases and J by 5 bases, 7 bases remained unmatched. The CDR3 loop reads CSAREGTIHDEQYF. DNA for the CDR3: TGCAGTGCTAGAGAGGGGACTATTCATGACGAGCAGTACTTC.

This clonotype was counted at least ten times. The chain recombines TRBV5-1 with TRBJ1-1; TRBD1 might be the D (5 bases). The germline V and J ends were trimmed by 0 bases and 0 bases, with 9 bases remaining between them. The CDR3 runs 15 residues. Germline loops: CDR1 SGHRS, CDR2 YFSETQ. CDR3 loop: CASSLGGVLNTEAFF. In DNA, the CDR3 is TGCGCCAGCAGCTTGGGGGGGGTCCTGAACACTGAAGCTTTCTTT.

A few counts support this clonotype. This rearrangement joins TRBV11-2 to TRBJ2-2; 7 bases match TRBD2. The germline CDR1 and CDR2 sequences are SGHAT and FQNNGV. V was clipped by 1 base and J by 6 bases; unmatched bases: 2. This CDR3 is built from 14 residues. The CDR3, as DNA: TGTGCCAGCAGCTTAGGGCGGGAGTCCGGGGAGCTGTTTTTT. Translating gives CASSLGRESGELFF.

This clonotype was detected many times. This sequence joins TRBV7-2 and TRBJ1-6, with D perhaps TRBD1 (5 bases). V gave up 5 bases and J gave up 5 bases, with 13 bases separating them. Germline V gene sequence: CDR1 SGHTA, CDR2 FQGNSA. The CDR3 length is 15 residues. Here the CDR3 DNA reads TGTGCCAGCAGCAACGGGGCAGGGAATAATTCACCCCTCCACTTT. Its protein is CASSNGAGNNSPLHF.

Turning to this clonotype: This may be a read error: a much more frequent sequence differs by one nucleotide. V is TRBV4-3 and J is TRBJ2-1, with D tentatively TRBD2 (6 bases). Trimming took 0 bases from V and 3 from J, leaving 30 bases between them. CDR1 is LGHNA and CDR2 is YSLEER in the germline V gene. This CDR3 is built from 22 residues. CDR3: CASSQDPGTLARGRSVYNEQFF. The CDR3, as DNA: TGCGCCAGCAGCCAAGATCCCGGAACTTTGGCCCGGGGGAGGTCAGTCTACAATGAGCAGTTCTTC.

This clonotype came up once. A much larger clone differs by one base, so this may be a read error. This rearrangement joins TRBV10-3 to TRBJ2-7; the D gene is possibly TRBD1 (5 bases). This CDR3 spans 17 amino acids. The germline V gene encodes CDR1 ENHRY and CDR2 SYGVKD. The CDR3 loop reads CAISKSGRDRGSYVQYF. The CDR3 DNA sequence: TGTGCCATCAGTAAGTCGGGTCGAGATAGGGGCTCCTACGTGCAGTACTTC.

This clonotype has a handful of counts. A much larger clonotype is one base distant, so this may be a read error. The chain recombines TRBV29-1 with TRBJ2-1; D perhaps matches TRBD2 (5 bases). The CDR3 totals 10 residues. CDR1 SQVTM and CDR2 ANQGSEA come from the germline V gene. Trimming left V 4 bases short and J 12 bases short, with 10 bases between. The CDR3 DNA reads as TGCAGCGTTGTCGGGAACGGGCAGTTCTTC. The encoded protein is CSVVGNGQFF.

As regards this clonotype: Since a much larger clone is just one base distant, this may be a read error. CDR3 residues: CASSLLAENEQSF. Written as DNA, the CDR3 is TGTGCCAGCAGCTTACTAGCGGAAAATGAGCAGTCCTTC. The rearrangement joins TRBV7-3 to TRBJ2-1, with 7 bases identical to TRBD2. CDR1 and CDR2 (germline): SGHTA, FQGTGA. This CDR3 contains 13 residues.

This clonotype was counted many times. The chain combines TRBV11-2 with TRBJ2-1; D not resolved. V lost 0 bases, J lost 7 bases, and 4 bases lay in between. This CDR3 is built from 12 residues. Germline V CDR1 and CDR2: SGHAT, FQNNGV. The CDR3 is CASSLERNEQFF. DNA of the CDR3: TGTGCCAGCAGCTTAGAGAGAAATGAGCAGTTCTTC.